Given below is one T cell receptor (beta chain) in context. The J segment lost 5 bases and the V segment lost 6 bases, leaving 5 bases of the junction unmatched. The CDR3 spans 14 residues. The V gene's germline CDR1 is SNHLY and CDR2 FYNNEI. The data were obtained in a study of blood T cell repertoires in COVID-19. Sequencing was performed with immunoSEQ multiplex PCR; in TCRdb, only in-frame clones are kept and a portion is missing. The table has about 220,000 clones, around 88% seen once. The receptor's source is a woman in her fifties or sixties with acute COVID-19. The chain is built from TRBV2 and TRBJ2-2; 8 nucleotides match TRBD1. Material for sequencing was PBMCs or T cells enriched from blood (not recorded which). CDR3 loop: CASRSDRATGELFF. The CDR3 coding sequence is TGTGCCAGCAGGTCGGACAGGGCGACCGGGGAGCTGTTTTTT. Drawing the rest from reference TRBV2 and TRBJ2-2, the complete variable domain is EPEVTQTPSHQVTQMGQEVILRCVPISNHLYFYWYRQILGQKVEFLVSFYNNEISEKSEIFDDQFSVERPDGSNFTLKIRSTKLEDSAMYFCASRSDRATGELFFGEGSRLTVL.